There are a few counts of the clone carrying this T cell receptor beta chain. Its matching antigen is unknown. The data were obtained in a study of T cell repertoires in cytomegalovirus infection. About the study: The authors relied on CMV epitopes, both recently identified HLA-C-restricted and well-studied HLA-B-restricted. Public TCR beta signatures were indicative of both CMV infection and a matching HLA type. Overall study results and limits: There were carriers of CMV plus the relevant HLA, and cumulative public TCR beta family frequency identified them.

The V and J ends lost 3 bases and 2 bases respectively, with 8 bases between them. CDR3 length equals 13 residues. In TCRdb, the reads were re-called with MiXCR into one record per CDR3 protein. Among roughly 990,000 distinct CDR3 sequences listed, approximately 30% were seen once. The specimen comprised cultured CD8+ T cells from PBMCs, sampled from culture after CMV antigen stimulation. The TCR originated in a human donor in good health (CMV status not recorded). Some clones in this sample may be carry-over from other donors' samples. This chain uses TRBV12-3 or TRBV12-4 with TRBJ2-7, with a possible D match to TRBD1 (5 bases). Here the CDR3 DNA reads TGTGCCAGCAGTTTCGCAGGGCCCTACGAGCAGTACGTC. Its protein is CASSFAGPYEQYV.